The sequence of this T cell receptor beta chain was determined in a study of blood T cell repertoires in COVID-19. In the study overall: Nucleic acid was either cDNA or gDNA, and it came from T cells, B-cell-depleted T cells, or PBMCs.

In the study's own analysis: Estimation of nucleated cell counts was performed using reference gene primer amplification. Measured with immunoSEQ multiplex PCR; TCRdb has only the in-frame clones, and not every one. V, J and clone size reflect that table, while D and trimming were determined from the DNA. The table includes under 250,000 clones, nearly 90% detected once. It was during active infection that Seattle patients were enrolled and then longitudinally followed. This clone was counted once. The source is a man aged 50-60 years with COVID-19, enrolled during active disease. The sequenced sample consisted of peripheral blood.

CDR3 protein: CASKPGTGVSGANVLTF. In nucleotides, the CDR3 is TGTGCCAGCAAACCCGGGACAGGCGTCTCTGGGGCCAACGTCCTGACTTTC. The rearrangement links TRBV5-4 to TRBJ2-6, with 8 nucleotides matching TRBD1. The germline V gene has CDR1 SGHNT and CDR2 YYREEE (reference sequence). The CDR3 loop spans 17 amino acids. Losses at the gene ends were 6 bases for V and 0 bases for J; bases not matched to a gene: 8.